This T cell receptor (beta chain) was sequenced in a study of graft-versus-host responses after intestinal transplantation. Study background: As for transplant type, recipients had multivisceral, liver-intestinal, or isolated intestinal grafts. The study gave all recipients anti-thymocyte globulin induction, then tacrolimus and steroids for approximately three years.

Study results and limitations: Patients with graft-donor T cell macrochimerism had high graft-versus-host to host-versus-graft clonal ratios in allografts. Early after transplant, HvG declines were associated with peak levels of circulating GvH clones.

TCRdb keeps only in-frame clones here, not all; method: immunoSEQ multiplex PCR. The sample lists some 41,000 clones, roughly 90% occurring once. As regards this clone: Antigen unknown.

Sequenced here: PBMCs, sampled just under 270 days after transplant. The clonotype originates from a human patient who received an intestinal transplant, so some T cells may come from the graft donor.

This CDR3 is CASSWRSSYNSPLHF. The DNA of the CDR3 is TGTGCCAGCAGCTGGAGGAGCTCCTATAATTCACCCCTCCACTTT. V usage is TRBV11-3 and J usage is TRBJ1-6; D uncertain. Germline CDR1 SGHNT, CDR2 YENEEA. CDR3 size: 15 residues. V shed 4 bases and J shed 0 bases, with 7 bases lying between them.